This T cell receptor beta chain was recovered during a study of T cell repertoires in cytomegalovirus infection. Looking at the study overall: An indication of both CMV infection and matching HLA type came from public TCR beta signatures.

Concerning this clonotype: Its specificity is not known.

Study-level results: HLA-C-restricted CMV clonotypes gave the most frequent clonotype in two of eight donors. There were carriers of CMV plus the relevant HLA, and cumulative public TCR beta family frequency identified them.

The CDR3 length is 14 residues. Germline CDR1 reads MNHNY; CDR2 reads SVGAGI (reference sequence). V was shortened by 2 bases and J by 6 bases, with 14 bases between the two germline ends. TCRdb reanalysed the reads using MiXCR and keeps one entry per CDR3 protein. Of 75,000 to 100,000 distinct CDR3 sequences in the sample, 25% to 35% were seen once. This receptor was taken from a human donor in good health (CMV status not recorded). Some clones in this sample may be carry-over from other donors' samples. V is TRBV6-6 and J is TRBJ2-7; D is perhaps TRBD2 (5 bases). Here the sequenced sample was CD8+ T cells from cultured PBMCs, taken from culture after CMV antigen stimulation. The CDR3 loop is CASSYETAGREQYF. Here the CDR3 DNA reads TGTGCCAGCAGTTACGAGACGGCGGGCCGCGAGCAGTACTTC.